This entry lists 29 T cell receptor beta chains sequenced from one sample in a study of blood T cell repertoires in COVID-19. The method was immunoSEQ multiplex PCR; TCRdb's version includes in-frame clones alone and lacks a portion of them. The sample lists roughly 62,000 clones, around nine tenths seen once, with approximately 6.2% in the top ten. What was sequenced was peripheral blood. These receptor sequences come from a human donor in a cohort sampled during active COVID-19.

The J gene is TRBJ2-3, the V gene TRBV11-2; D might be TRBD2 (6 bases). Germline values: CDR1 SGHAT, CDR2 FQNNGV. The CDR3 consists of 14 residues. Trimming took 2 bases from V and 6 from J, leaving 12 bases between them. The DNA for the CDR3 is TGTGCCAGCAGCTTAATCTTAGCGGAGGATACGCAGTATTTT. Its protein is CASSLILAEDTQYF.

The rearrangement joins TRBV20-1 to TRBJ1-6; possible D gene TRBD1, 5 bases. CDR1 DFQATT and CDR2 SNEGSKA come from the germline V gene (reference sequence). V lost 3 bases and J 7 bases, leaving 13 bases between the germline ends. The CDR3 extends over 14 amino acids. The CDR3 spells CSASRRAGNSPLHF. The CDR3 region has the DNA TGCAGTGCTAGTCGCAGGGCGGGGAATTCACCCCTCCACTTT.

The chain couples TRBV7-9 to TRBJ1-3; 9 bases align to TRBD1. After removal of 5 bases from V and 3 bases from J, the junction contained 5 bases not matched to a gene. The CDR3 contains 15 residues. Germline CDR1 SEHNR, CDR2 FQNEAQ (reference sequence). DNA for the CDR3: TGTGCCAGCAGCCCACAGGGGGCCAGTGGAAACACCATATATTTT. Translation gives CASSPQGASGNTIYF.

This clone was detected once. The J gene is TRBJ1-2, the V gene TRBV18; D is perhaps TRBD1 (5 bases). The V gene's germline CDR1 is KGHSH and CDR2 LQKENI. The CDR3 consists of 15 residues. V lost 2 bases to trimming and J lost 6 bases, with 16 bases between them. The CDR3 coding sequence is TGTGCCAGCTCACCATACGACAGCCTGGCGGATGGCTACACCTTC. This translates into CASSPYDSLADGYTF. The complete variable domain, with remaining parts taken from reference TRBV18 and TRBJ1-2, reads NAGVMQNPRHLVRRRGQEARLRCSPMKGHSHVYWYRQLPEEGLKFMVYLQKENIIDESGMPKERFSAEFPKEGPSILRIQQVVRGDSAAYFCASSPYDSLADGYTFGSGTRLTVV.

Here the CDR3 reads CASSRGEVQPQHF. The CDR3 nucleotides are TGTGCCAGCAGCCGAGGAGAGGTACAGCCCCAGCATTTT. The gene calls are TRBV5-5 and TRBJ1-5; D ambiguous. The CDR3 contains 13 residues. Germline CDR1 is SGHKS and CDR2 is YYEKEE (reference sequence). Trimming removed 4 bases at V and 7 bases at J, with 12 bases between.

This sequence joins TRBV2 and TRBJ1-4; the D is unclear. CDR1 and CDR2 from the germline V gene are SNHLY and FYNNEI. V lost 6 bases and J lost 8, with 19 bases in between. The length of the CDR3 is 15 residues. The CDR3 DNA reads as TGTGCCAGCAGAGCCCTGACTTTGGGTGACGAAAAACTGTTTTTT. Its translation: CASRALTLGDEKLFF. The full variable domain, in which reference TRBV2 and TRBJ1-4 provide the parts outside the CDR3, is EPEVTQTPSHQVTQMGQEVILRCVPISNHLYFYWYRQILGQKVEFLVSFYNNEISEKSEIFDDQFSVERPDGSNFTLKIRSTKLEDSAMYFCASRALTLGDEKLFFGSGTQLSVL.

This rearrangement joins TRBV5-1 to TRBJ2-7; 8 nucleotides line up with TRBD1. After removal of 8 bases from V and 4 bases from J, the junction contained 17 bases not matched to a gene. From germline, CDR1 is SGHRS and CDR2 YFSETQ. This CDR3 comprises 16 residues. CDR3 amino acids: CASTPDGQGRAYEQYF. CDR3 DNA: TGCGCCAGTACCCCGGATGGACAGGGACGGGCTTACGAGCAGTACTTC.

The J gene is TRBJ1-1, the V gene TRBV12-3 or TRBV12-4, with 7 bases fitting TRBD1. V lost 7 bases, J lost 1 base, and 3 bases stayed unmatched. The CDR3 runs to 13 residues. CDR3 sequence reads: CASKNRGNTEAFF. The CDR3 region has the DNA TGTGCCAGCAAAAACAGGGGGAACACTGAAGCTTTCTTT.

The rearrangement joins TRBV10-3 to TRBJ2-3, with D perhaps TRBD1 (6 bases). The germline gives CDR1 ENHRY, CDR2 SYGVKD. This CDR3 is 14 amino acids long. Trimming took 3 bases from V and 2 from J, leaving 9 bases between them. The DNA of the CDR3 is TGTGCCATCAGTGATACAGGGAACACAGATACGCAGTATTTT. Translation gives CAISDTGNTDTQYF.

This sequence joins TRBV7-9 and TRBJ1-1; D remains ambiguous. Trimming pared 4 bases from V and 7 bases from J, leaving 13 bases between. CDR1 is SEHNR, CDR2 FQNEAQ, per germline (reference sequence). The CDR3 loop spans 13 amino acids. The CDR3 spells CASSSLIGGEAFF. The DNA of the CDR3 is TGTGCCAGCAGCTCCCTAATCGGAGGTGAAGCTTTCTTT.

The CDR3 region is CASSPDRNYGYTF. DNA of the CDR3: TGTGCCAGCAGCCCGGACAGGAACTATGGCTACACCTTC. The gene calls are TRBV12-3 or TRBV12-4 and TRBJ1-2, with 7 bases fitting TRBD1. After removal of 6 bases from V and 2 bases from J, the junction contained 3 bases not matched to a gene. This CDR3 is 13 amino acids long.

The chain links TRBV7-9 to TRBJ2-1, with TRBD2 matching 7 bases. Germline V gives CDR1 SEHNR, CDR2 FQNEAQ (reference sequence). J lost 6 bases, V lost 6 bases, and 11 bases had no gene match. The CDR3 consists of 15 residues. CDR3 protein: CASRSSGRILNEQFF. In DNA, the CDR3 is TGTGCCAGCAGAAGTAGCGGGCGAATTCTCAATGAGCAGTTCTTC.

This chain links TRBV4-2 with TRBJ2-7; 11 positions agree with TRBD1. V gave up 4 bases and J gave up 10 bases; unmatched junction bases: 12. The CDR3 runs 15 residues. In germline, CDR1 is LGHNA, CDR2 YNFKEQ. The CDR3 here is CASSPSRTGGADQYF. The CDR3 nucleotides are TGTGCCAGCAGCCCAAGCCGGACAGGGGGCGCGGATCAGTACTTC.

The J gene is TRBJ2-2, the V gene TRBV24-1; D is possibly TRBD1 (6 bases). CDR1 is KGHDR, CDR2 SFDVKD, per germline. The ends were cut back, 10 bases at V and 1 base at J, with 12 bases in the middle. CDR3 size: 14 residues. The CDR3 DNA is TGTGCCACGGCCAGGACAGAGAACACCGGGGAGCTGTTTTTT. This sequence encodes CATARTENTGELFF.

The chain has TRBV3-1 (or the pseudogene TRBV3-2) and TRBJ2-7; 7 nucleotides align to TRBD2. V trimming: 4 bases; J trimming: 0 bases; junction bases outside the gene matches: 6. CDR3 size: 15 residues. Germline V gives CDR1 LGHDT, CDR2 YNNKEL (reference sequence). The CDR3 sequence is CASSPIWTSSYEQYF. CDR3 DNA: TGTGCCAGCAGCCCCATATGGACTAGCTCCTACGAGCAGTACTTC.

The J gene is TRBJ2-5, the V gene TRBV3-1 (or the pseudogene TRBV3-2), with TRBD2 matching 8 bases. Germline assignment: CDR1 LGHDT and CDR2 YNNKEL (reference sequence). Unmatched junction bases numbered 4, after V lost 1 base and J lost 9 bases. This CDR3 has 13 amino acids. DNA for the CDR3: TGTGCCAGCAGCCAAGTTCCGCGGGGGGCCCAGTACTTC. Amino acids: CASSQVPRGAQYF.

The CDR3 sequence: CASSPGQLNTEAFF. The CDR3 DNA is TGTGCCAGCAGCCCCGGACAGTTGAACACTGAAGCTTTCTTT. The chain is built from TRBV7-2 and TRBJ1-1, with D possibly matching TRBD1 (6 bases). Between the trimmed V and J ends, which lost 5 bases and 0 bases, there was a span of 10 bases. CDR3 length: 14 amino acids. The germline V gene has CDR1 SGHTA and CDR2 FQGNSA.

This clone was detected only once. Other DNA sequences within the sample encode an identical CDR3. The genes are TRBV5-1 and TRBJ1-3, with 7 nucleotides matching TRBD1. The V gene end was trimmed by 4 bases and the J gene end by 2 bases; junction bases not matched to a gene: 6. Germline CDR1 SGHRS, CDR2 YFSETQ. This CDR3 comprises 15 residues. CDR3 in amino acids: CASSPETGTGNTIYF. The CDR3, as DNA: TGCGCCAGCAGCCCCGAGACAGGGACTGGAAACACCATATATTTT.

A few counts support this clone. The chain employs TRBV7-9 and TRBJ2-3; no clear D. The CDR3 is 14 amino acids. Trimming removed 2 bases at V and 6 bases at J, with 12 bases between. Germline V CDR1 and CDR2: SEHNR, FQNEAQ (reference sequence). CDR3 loop: CASSLRPLVDTQYF. CDR3 DNA: TGTGCCAGCAGCTTACGCCCCTTAGTCGATACGCAGTATTTT.

The rearrangement joins TRBV5-6 to TRBJ2-3; tentatively, D is TRBD2 (6 bases). Trimming left V 4 bases short and J 4 bases short, with 19 bases between. Germline V gene lookup returns CDR1 SGHDT and CDR2 YYEEEE. The CDR3 contains 16 residues. The CDR3 here is CASSIRLGYLSDTQYF. The CDR3 DNA is TGTGCCAGCAGCATCCGACTAGGATATCTCTCAGATACGCAGTATTTT.

The rearrangement links TRBV4-2 to TRBJ2-7; D remains unclear. V lost 0 bases and J 7 bases, leaving 13 bases between the germline ends. The CDR3 length is 14 residues. Germline CDR1 and CDR2: LGHNA and YNFKEQ. The CDR3 sequence is CASSQDLGEREQYF. The CDR3 nucleotides are TGTGCCAGCAGCCAAGATCTGGGCGAACGGGAGCAGTACTTC.

V and J are TRBV19 and TRBJ2-7; the D is unclear. V was clipped by 4 bases and J by 4 bases, with 11 bases between them. CDR1 LNHDA and CDR2 SQIVND come from the germline V gene (reference sequence). This CDR3 has 13 residues. The CDR3 nucleotides read TGTGCCAGTAGTAATAGTAATCGGTACGAGCAGTACTTC. Its translation is CASSNSNRYEQYF.

This chain links TRBV27 with TRBJ1-5, with D perhaps TRBD1 (5 bases). This CDR3 is built from 13 residues. Per germline, CDR1 MNHEY and CDR2 SMNVEV (reference sequence). With 5 bases removed from V and 5 bases from J, the gap between germline ends came to 10 bases. The CDR3 DNA reads as TGTGCCAGCAGTGGGAGGGGCGATCAGCCCCAGCATTTT. The encoded protein is CASSGRGDQPQHF.

The chain has TRBV3-1 (or the pseudogene TRBV3-2) and TRBJ2-7; D ambiguous. CDR3 size: 13 residues. CDR1 is LGHDT and CDR2 is YNNKEL in the germline V gene (reference sequence). Trimming pared 1 base from V and 7 bases from J, leaving 11 bases between. The CDR3 sequence: CASSQGTSVEQYF. In DNA, the CDR3 is TGTGCCAGCAGCCAAGGAACGTCGGTGGAGCAGTACTTC.

This clone was detected only a few times. The V and J genes are TRBV10-3 and TRBJ2-3; D is ambiguous. Germline V lookup: CDR1 ENHRY, CDR2 SYGVKD. Trimming pared 7 bases from V and 1 base from J, leaving 6 bases between. The CDR3 length is 12 residues. The CDR3 sequence is CAINQGTDTQYF. The DNA of the CDR3 is TGTGCCATCAACCAGGGCACAGATACGCAGTATTTT.

The rearrangement uses TRBV19 and TRBJ1-1; 7 bases line up with TRBD1. Germline CDR1 LNHDA, CDR2 SQIVND (reference sequence). This CDR3 region has 11 residues. J gave up 9 bases and V 6 bases, and 4 bases lay outside the gene matches. Written as DNA, the CDR3 is TGTGCCAGTAGCAGGACAGGTCAAGCTTTCTTT. Translating it yields CASSRTGQAFF.

This chain connects TRBV5-1 to TRBJ1-1; D perhaps matches TRBD1 (6 bases). There are 15 residues in the CDR3. The V and J ends lost 4 bases and 2 bases respectively, with 15 bases between them. The germline V gene encodes CDR1 SGHRS and CDR2 YFSETQ. The CDR3 sequence is CASSKDRYTNTEAFF. The CDR3 DNA follows: TGCGCCAGCAGCAAGGACAGATACACTAACACTGAAGCTTTCTTT.

The chain uses TRBV6-5 and TRBJ1-2; D might be TRBD1 (5 bases). The V and J ends lost 0 bases and 5 bases respectively, with 16 bases between them. The germline CDR1 and CDR2 sequences are MNHEY and SVGAGI. The CDR3 is 16 residues long. In DNA form, the CDR3 reads TGTGCCAGCAGTTACTCGATAACCAGGGCCACGTATGGCTACACCTTC. Encoded protein: CASSYSITRATYGYTF.

V gene TRBV19 combines with J gene TRBJ1-5; D possibly corresponds to TRBD1 (6 bases). CDR3 length: 13 residues. V was clipped by 5 bases and J by 4 bases, with 9 bases between them. The germline V gene has CDR1 LNHDA and CDR2 SQIVND (reference sequence). CDR3 sequence (DNA): TGTGCCAGTAGTGCGGACAGAAATCAGCCCCAGCATTTT. The encoded protein is CASSADRNQPQHF.